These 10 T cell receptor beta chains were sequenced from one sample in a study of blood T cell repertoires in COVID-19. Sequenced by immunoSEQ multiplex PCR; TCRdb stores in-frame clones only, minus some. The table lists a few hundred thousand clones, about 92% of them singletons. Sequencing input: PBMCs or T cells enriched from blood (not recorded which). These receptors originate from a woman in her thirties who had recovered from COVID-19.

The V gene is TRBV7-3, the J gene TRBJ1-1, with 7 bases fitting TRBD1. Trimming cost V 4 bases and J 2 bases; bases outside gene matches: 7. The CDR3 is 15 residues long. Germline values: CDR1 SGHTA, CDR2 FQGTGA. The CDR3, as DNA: TGTGCCAGCAGCTGTCCCGGGACAGTTAACACTGAAGCTTTCTTT. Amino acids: CASSCPGTVNTEAFF. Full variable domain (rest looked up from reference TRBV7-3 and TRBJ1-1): GAGVSQTPSNKVTEKGKYVELRCDPISGHTALYWYRQSLGQGPEFLIYFQGTGAADDSGLPNDRFFAVRPEGSVSTLKIQRTERGDSAVYLCASSCPGTVNTEAFFGQGTRLTVV.

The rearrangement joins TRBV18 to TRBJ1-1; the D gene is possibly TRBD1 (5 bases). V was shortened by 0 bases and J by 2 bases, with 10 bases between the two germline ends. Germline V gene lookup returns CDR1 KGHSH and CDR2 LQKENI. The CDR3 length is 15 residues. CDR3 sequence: CASSPPRTLNTEAFF. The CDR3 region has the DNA TGTGCCAGCTCACCACCGAGGACACTAAACACTGAAGCTTTCTTT.

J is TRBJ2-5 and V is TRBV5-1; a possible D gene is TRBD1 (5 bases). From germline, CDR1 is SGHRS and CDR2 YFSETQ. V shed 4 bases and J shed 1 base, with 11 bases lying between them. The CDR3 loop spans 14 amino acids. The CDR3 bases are TGCGCCAGCAGCGCTGACAGTTTCCAAGAGACCCAGTACTTC. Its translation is CASSADSFQETQYF.

The CDR3 here is CASSGLVDETQYF. The CDR3 nucleotides read TGCGCCAGCAGCGGACTAGTGGATGAGACCCAGTACTTC. J is TRBJ2-5 and V is TRBV4-1; 7 bases are a match to TRBD2. There are 13 residues in the CDR3. Germline CDR1 MGHRA, CDR2 YSYEKL. The trim removed 5 bases at V and 5 bases at J, leaving 5 bases unmatched.

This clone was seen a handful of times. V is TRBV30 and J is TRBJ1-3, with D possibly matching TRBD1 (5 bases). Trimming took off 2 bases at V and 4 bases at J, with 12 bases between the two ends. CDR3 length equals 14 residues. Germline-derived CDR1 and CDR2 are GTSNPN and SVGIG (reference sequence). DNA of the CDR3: TGTGCCTGGAGTTTAGGGACTTCAGGAAACACCATATATTTT. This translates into CAWSLGTSGNTIYF.

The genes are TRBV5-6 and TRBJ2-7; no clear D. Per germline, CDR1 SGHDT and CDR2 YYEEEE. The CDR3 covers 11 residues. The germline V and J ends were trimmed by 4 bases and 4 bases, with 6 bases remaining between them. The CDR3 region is CASSREYEQYF. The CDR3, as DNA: TGTGCCAGCAGCCGCGAGTACGAGCAGTACTTC.

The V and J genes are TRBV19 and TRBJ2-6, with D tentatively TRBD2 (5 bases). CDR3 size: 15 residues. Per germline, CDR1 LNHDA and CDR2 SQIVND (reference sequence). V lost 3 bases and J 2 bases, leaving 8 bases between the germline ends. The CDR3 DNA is TGTGCCAGTAGTATTTCGGGGACTGGGGCCAACGTCCTGACTTTC. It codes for CASSISGTGANVLTF.

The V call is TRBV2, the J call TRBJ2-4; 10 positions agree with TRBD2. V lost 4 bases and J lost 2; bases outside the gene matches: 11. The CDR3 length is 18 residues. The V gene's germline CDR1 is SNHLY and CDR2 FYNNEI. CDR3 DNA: TGTGCCAGCAGTGTTAATAGCGGGGGGCTAGTCACCAAAAACATTCAGTACTTC. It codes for CASSVNSGGLVTKNIQYF.

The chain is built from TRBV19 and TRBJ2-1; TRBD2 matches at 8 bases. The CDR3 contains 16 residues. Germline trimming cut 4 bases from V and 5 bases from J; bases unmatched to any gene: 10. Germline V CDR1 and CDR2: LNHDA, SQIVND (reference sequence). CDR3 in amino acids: CASSKWLAGTNNEQFF. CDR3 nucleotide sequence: TGTGCCAGTAGTAAGTGGCTAGCGGGTACCAACAATGAGCAGTTCTTC. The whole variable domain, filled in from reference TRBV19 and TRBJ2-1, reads DGGITQSPKYLFRKEGQNVTLSCEQNLNHDAMYWYRQDPGQGLRLIYYSQIVNDFQKGDIAEGYSVSREKKESFPLTVTSAQKNPTAFYLCASSKWLAGTNNEQFFGPGTRLTVL.

Here the CDR3 DNA reads TGCGCCAGCAGCCCCTACTGGGGCTCTAACTATGGCTACACCTTC. The encoded protein is CASSPYWGSNYGYTF. The genes are TRBV5-1 and TRBJ1-2; D may be TRBD1 (5 bases). This CDR3 spans 15 amino acids. Germline CDR1 and CDR2: SGHRS and YFSETQ. V shed 4 bases and J shed 0 bases, with 13 bases lying between them. Using reference TRBV5-1 and TRBJ1-2 for the parts outside the CDR3, the full variable domain is KAGVTQTPRYLIKTRGQQVTLSCSPISGHRSVSWYQQTPGQGLQFLFEYFSETQRNKGNFPGRFSGRQFSNSRSEMNVSTLELGDSALYLCASSPYWGSNYGYTFGSGTRLTVV.